This passage covers 2 T cell receptor beta chains from one sample sequenced in a study of cytomegalovirus exposure and HLA in healthy donors. PCR primers comprised 60 Vbeta and 13 Jbeta primers. Repertoires were generated with immunoSEQ multiplex PCR, while TCRdb's copy carries only in-frame clones and drops some. The repertoire shows some 53,000 clones; the top ten hold 9% to 15%. The sample was PBMCs. The receptors come from a woman in her fifties or sixties in good health and CMV-seropositive.

This chain joins TRBV19 and TRBJ1-1; D ambiguous. Trimming pared 6 bases from V and 6 bases from J, leaving 17 bases between. The CDR3 has 14 residues. Germline CDR1 and CDR2: LNHDA and SQIVND (reference sequence). The CDR3 DNA reads TGTGCCAGTAGACATACTACCCTAATCCCTGAAGCTTTCTTT. Translation: CASRHTTLIPEAFF.

The V call is TRBV6-1, the J call TRBJ1-1, with a possible D match to TRBD1 (6 bases). The CDR3 is 15 amino acids. CDR1 MNHNS and CDR2 SASEGT come from the germline V gene. With 5 bases removed from V and 3 bases from J, the gap between germline ends came to 16 bases. CDR3 loop: CASSTSGGQDTEAFF. The CDR3 DNA is TGTGCCAGCAGTACCAGCGGGGGGCAGGACACTGAAGCTTTCTTT.